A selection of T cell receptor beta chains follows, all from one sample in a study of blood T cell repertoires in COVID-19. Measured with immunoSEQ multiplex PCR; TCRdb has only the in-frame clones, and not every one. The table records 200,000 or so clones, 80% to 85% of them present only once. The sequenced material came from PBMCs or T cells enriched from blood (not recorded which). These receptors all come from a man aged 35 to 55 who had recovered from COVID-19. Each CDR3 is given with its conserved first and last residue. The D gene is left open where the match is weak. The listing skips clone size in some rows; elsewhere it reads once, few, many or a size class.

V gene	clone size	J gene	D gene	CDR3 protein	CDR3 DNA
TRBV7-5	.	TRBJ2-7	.	CARSLAMRAPGAYEQYF	TGTGCCAGAAGCTTAGCTATGAGGGCCCCTGGGGCCTACGAGCAGTACTTC
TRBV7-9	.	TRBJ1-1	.	CASSLPTETHEAFF	TGTGCCAGCAGCCTTCCGACAGAGACCCATGAAGCTTTCTTT
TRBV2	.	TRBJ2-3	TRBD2	CASTGLAGGPRDTQYF	TGTGCCAGCACGGGACTAGCGGGGGGGCCTAGAGATACGCAGTATTTT
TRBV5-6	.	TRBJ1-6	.	CARPGGPLHF	TGTGCCCGCCCGGGGGGACCCCTCCACTTT
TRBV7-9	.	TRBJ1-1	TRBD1	CASSDRDRGDGTEAFF	TGTGCCAGCAGCGACCGGGACAGGGGCGACGGCACTGAAGCTTTCTTT
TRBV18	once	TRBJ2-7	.	CASSPNSPYEQYF	TGTGCCAGCTCACCAAACAGTCCCTACGAGCAGTACTTC
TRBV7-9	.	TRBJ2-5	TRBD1	CASSRPGQGARETQYF	TGTGCCAGCAGCCGTCCGGGACAGGGGGCGCGGGAGACCCAGTACTTC
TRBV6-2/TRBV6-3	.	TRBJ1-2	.	CASSKQDNYGYTF	TGTGCCAGCAGCAAACAGGATAACTATGGCTACACCTTC
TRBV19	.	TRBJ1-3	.	CASSMQGGNTIYF	TGTGCCAGTAGTATGCAGGGTGGAAACACCATATATTTT
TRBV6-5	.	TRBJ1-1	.	CASSYSGYLGSPEAFF	TGTGCCAGCAGTTACTCGGGCTATCTGGGGAGCCCTGAAGCTTTCTTT
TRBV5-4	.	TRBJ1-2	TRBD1	CASSPRDRAFGYTF	TGTGCCAGCAGCCCCCGGGACAGGGCCTTTGGCTACACCTTC
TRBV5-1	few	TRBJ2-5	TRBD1	CASSGTGEAETQYF	TGCGCCAGCAGCGGGACAGGGGAAGCAGAGACCCAGTACTTC
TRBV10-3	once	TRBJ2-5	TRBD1	CAIGTGEKETQYF	TGTGCCATCGGAACAGGGGAAAAAGAGACCCAGTACTTC
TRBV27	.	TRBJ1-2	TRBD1	CASSSHIGQGIHGYTF	TGTGCCAGCAGCTCACACATAGGACAGGGGATCCATGGCTACACCTTC
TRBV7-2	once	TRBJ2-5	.	CASSPRGPQETQYF	TGTGCCAGCAGCCCCAGGGGCCCACAAGAGACCCAGTACTTC
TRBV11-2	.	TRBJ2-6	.	CASSSPLSGANVLTF	TGTGCCAGCAGCTCCCCCCTCTCTGGGGCCAACGTCCTGACTTTC